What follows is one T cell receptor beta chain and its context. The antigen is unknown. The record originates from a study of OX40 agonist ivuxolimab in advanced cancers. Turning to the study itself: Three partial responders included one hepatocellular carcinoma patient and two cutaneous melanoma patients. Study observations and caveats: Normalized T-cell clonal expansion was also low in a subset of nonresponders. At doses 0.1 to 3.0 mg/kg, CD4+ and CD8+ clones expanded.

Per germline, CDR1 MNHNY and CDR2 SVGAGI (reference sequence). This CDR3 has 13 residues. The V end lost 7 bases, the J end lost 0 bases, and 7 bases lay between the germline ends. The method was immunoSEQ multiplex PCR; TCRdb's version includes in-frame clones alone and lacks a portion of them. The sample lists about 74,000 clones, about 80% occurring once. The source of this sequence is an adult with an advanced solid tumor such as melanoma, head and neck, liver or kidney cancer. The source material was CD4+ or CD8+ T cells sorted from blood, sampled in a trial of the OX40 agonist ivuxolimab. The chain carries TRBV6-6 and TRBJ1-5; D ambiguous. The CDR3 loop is CASTADSNQPQHF. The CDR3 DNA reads TGTGCCAGCACGGCGGATAGCAATCAGCCCCAGCATTTT.